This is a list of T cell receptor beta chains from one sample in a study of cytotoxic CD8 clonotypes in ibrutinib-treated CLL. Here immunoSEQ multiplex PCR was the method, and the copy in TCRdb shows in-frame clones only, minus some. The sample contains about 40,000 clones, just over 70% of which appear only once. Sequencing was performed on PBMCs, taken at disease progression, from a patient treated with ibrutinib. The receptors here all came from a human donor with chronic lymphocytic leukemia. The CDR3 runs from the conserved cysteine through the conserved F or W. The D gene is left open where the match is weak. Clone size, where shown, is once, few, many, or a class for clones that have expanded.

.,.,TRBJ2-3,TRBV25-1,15,CASSPGGSSTDTQYF,TGTGCCAGCAGTCCTGGAGGGTCTAGCACAGATACGCAGTATTTT
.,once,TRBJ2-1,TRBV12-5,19,CASGSSPKDGTRFPNEQFF,TGTGCTAGTGGTTCCTCCCCCAAAGACGGAACTAGATTTCCCAATGAGCAGTTCTTC
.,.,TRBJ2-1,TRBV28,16,CASSPSFSDTYNEQFF,TGTGCCAGCAGCCCCAGTTTCAGCGATACCTACAATGAGCAGTTCTTC
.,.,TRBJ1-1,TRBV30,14,CAWRRGGLGTEAFF,TGTGCCTGGAGAAGAGGGGGGCTGGGCACTGAAGCTTTCTTT
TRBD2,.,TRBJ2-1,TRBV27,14,CASSPGGGINEQFF,TGTGCCAGCAGTCCCGGCGGGGGGATCAATGAGCAGTTCTTC
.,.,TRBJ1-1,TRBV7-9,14,CASSFWQGSTEAFF,TGTGCCAGCAGCTTTTGGCAGGGATCCACTGAAGCTTTCTTT
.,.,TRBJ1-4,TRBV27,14,CASSPWGPNEKLFF,TGTGCCAGCAGTCCCTGGGGACCTAATGAAAAACTGTTTTTT
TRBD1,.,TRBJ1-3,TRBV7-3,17,CASSTGHRDRRGNTIYF,TGTGCCAGCAGCACAGGACACCGGGACAGAAGAGGCAACACCATATATTTT
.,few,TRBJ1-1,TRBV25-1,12,CASVGSGLEAFF,TGTGCCTCGGTGGGGTCGGGACTTGAAGCTTTCTTT
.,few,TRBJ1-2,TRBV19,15,CASSMIIGGAYGYTF,TGTGCCAGTAGTATGATCATCGGTGGGGCCTATGGCTACACCTTC
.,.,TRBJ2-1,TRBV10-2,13,CASSPDTYNEQFF,TGCGCCAGCAGTCCTGACACCTACAATGAGCAGTTCTTC
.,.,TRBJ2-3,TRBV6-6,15,CASSWAQRSTDTQYF,TGTGCCAGCAGTTGGGCCCAGCGGAGCACAGATACGCAGTATTTT
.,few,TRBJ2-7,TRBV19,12,CAREGQHYEQYF,TGTGCCAGGGAGGGACAGCACTACGAGCAGTACTTC
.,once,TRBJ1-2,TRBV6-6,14,CASSYQGSSYGYTF,TGTGCCAGCAGTTACCAGGGGTCTTCCTATGGCTACACCTTC
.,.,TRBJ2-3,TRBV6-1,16,CASSEVMGSSRDTQYF,TGTGCCAGCAGTGAAGTGATGGGAAGCTCGAGAGATACGCAGTATTTT
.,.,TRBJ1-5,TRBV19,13,CASSIDGDQPQHF,TGTGCCAGTAGTATAGACGGGGATCAGCCCCAGCATTTT
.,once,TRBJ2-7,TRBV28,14,CASNLGTHSYEQYF,TGTGCCAGCAATCTGGGGACTCACTCCTACGAGCAGTACTTC
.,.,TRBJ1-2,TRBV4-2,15,CASSPERLGGYGYTF,TGTGCCAGCAGCCCAGAAAGGTTGGGAGGCTATGGCTACACCTTC
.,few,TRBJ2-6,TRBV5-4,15,CASTLPGAGANVLTF,TGTGCCAGCACCTTGCCAGGGGCTGGGGCCAACGTCCTGACTTTC
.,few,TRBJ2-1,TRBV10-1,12,CASSDNRREQFF,TGCGCCAGCAGTGATAATAGGCGGGAGCAGTTCTTC
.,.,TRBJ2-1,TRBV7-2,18,CASSSPRVGGTAYNEQFF,TGTGCCAGCAGTTCCCCTCGTGTCGGGGGCACGGCCTACAATGAGCAGTTCTTC
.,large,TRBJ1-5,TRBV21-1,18,CASSTHSPGPYSNQPQHF,TGTGCCAGCAGCACCCATTCCCCCGGACCCTATAGCAATCAGCCCCAGCATTTT
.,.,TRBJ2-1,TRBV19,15,CASSIGGAAYNEQFF,TGTGCCAGTAGTATAGGAGGGGCCGCCTACAATGAGCAGTTCTTC
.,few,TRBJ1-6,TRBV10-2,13,CASRGDGFSPLHF,TGCGCCAGCAGGGGGGACGGTTTCTCACCCCTCCACTTT
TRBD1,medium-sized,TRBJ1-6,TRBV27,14,CASGRTGENSPLHF,TGTGCCAGCGGCCGGACAGGGGAAAATTCACCCCTCCACTTT
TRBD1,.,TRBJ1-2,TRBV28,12,CASSLWDREYTF,TGTGCCAGCAGTTTGTGGGACAGGGAGTACACCTTC
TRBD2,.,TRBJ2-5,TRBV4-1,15,CASSLRAGGQETQYF,TGCGCCAGCAGCCTACGAGCGGGAGGGCAAGAGACCCAGTACTTC
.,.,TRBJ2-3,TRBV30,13,CAWGQGISDTQYF,TGTGCCTGGGGTCAGGGTATTTCAGATACGCAGTATTTT
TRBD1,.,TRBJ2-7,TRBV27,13,CASSWTGAYEQYF,TGTGCCAGCAGTTGGACAGGGGCCTACGAGCAGTACTTC
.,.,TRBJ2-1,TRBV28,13,CASSYPWGNEQFF,TGTGCCAGCAGTTACCCTTGGGGGAATGAGCAGTTCTTC
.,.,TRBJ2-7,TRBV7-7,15,CASSPQPGEGYEQYF,TGTGCTAGCAGCCCTCAACCGGGAGAGGGCTACGAGCAGTACTTC